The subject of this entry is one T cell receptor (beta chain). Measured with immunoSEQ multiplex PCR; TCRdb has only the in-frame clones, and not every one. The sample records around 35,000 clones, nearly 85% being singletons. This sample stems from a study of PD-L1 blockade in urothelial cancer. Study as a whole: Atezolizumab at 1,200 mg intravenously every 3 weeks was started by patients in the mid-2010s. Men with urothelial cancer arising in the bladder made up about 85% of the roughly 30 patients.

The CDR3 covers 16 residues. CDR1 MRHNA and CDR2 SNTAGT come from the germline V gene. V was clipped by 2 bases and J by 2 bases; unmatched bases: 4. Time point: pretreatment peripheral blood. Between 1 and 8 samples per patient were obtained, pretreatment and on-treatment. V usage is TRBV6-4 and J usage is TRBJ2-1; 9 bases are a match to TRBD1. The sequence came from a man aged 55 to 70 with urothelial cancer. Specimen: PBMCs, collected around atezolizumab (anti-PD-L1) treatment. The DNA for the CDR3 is TGTGCCAGCAGTGACCCGGGGGACAGGGCCTACAATGAGCAGTTCTTC. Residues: CASSDPGDRAYNEQFF.